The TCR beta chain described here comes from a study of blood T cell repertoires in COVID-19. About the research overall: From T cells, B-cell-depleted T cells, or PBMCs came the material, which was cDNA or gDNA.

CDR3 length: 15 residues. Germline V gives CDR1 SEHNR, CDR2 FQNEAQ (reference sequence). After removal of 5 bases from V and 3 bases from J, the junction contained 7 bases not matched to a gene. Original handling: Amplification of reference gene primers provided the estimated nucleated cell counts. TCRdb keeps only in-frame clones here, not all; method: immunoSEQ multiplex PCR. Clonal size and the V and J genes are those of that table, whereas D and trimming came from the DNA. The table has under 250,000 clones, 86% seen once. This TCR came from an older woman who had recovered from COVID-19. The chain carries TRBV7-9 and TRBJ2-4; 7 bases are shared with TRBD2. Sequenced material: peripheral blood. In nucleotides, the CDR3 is TGTGCCAGCAGCGCTTGGGCGGGGGTCAAAAACATTCAGTACTTC. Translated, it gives CASSAWAGVKNIQYF.